The rows below give T cell receptor beta chains drawn from one sample of a study of type 1 regulatory T cells. No antigen has been assigned to these receptors. In TCRdb, the reads were re-called with MiXCR into one record per CDR3 protein. The table includes about 60,000 distinct CDR3 sequences, 60% to 80% detected once. The sequencing sample was made of cultured non-Tr1 T cells, either the whole culture or a sorted T cell fraction (not recorded which). These receptor sequences come from a human donor in good health. Each CDR3 is given with its conserved first and last residue. Each record gives: CDR3 DNA, CDR3 protein, J gene, clone size, D gene, V gene. A D gene is named only where the DNA matches it firmly. A row's size may be missing; if present it is once, few, many or a size class.

cdr3_nt: TGTGCCAGCAGCCAACGCCGATTGTACAATGAGCAGTTCTTC
cdr3_aa: CASSQRRLYNEQFF
j_call: TRBJ2-1
clone_size: -
d_call: -
v_call: TRBV3-1

cdr3_nt: TGTGCCAGCAGTTACCCCGACGAGCAGTACTTC
cdr3_aa: CASSYPDEQYF
j_call: TRBJ2-7
clone_size: -
d_call: -
v_call: TRBV6-2/TRBV6-3

cdr3_nt: TGTGCCAGCAGTCCATGGCGACCGGGACTAGTCAATGAGCAGTTCTTC
cdr3_aa: CASSPWRPGLVNEQFF
j_call: TRBJ2-1
clone_size: -
d_call: TRBD2
v_call: TRBV12-3/TRBV12-4

cdr3_nt: TGTGCCAGCAGCCAAGATGGCAGGGATGATACGCAGTATTTT
cdr3_aa: CASSQDGRDDTQYF
j_call: TRBJ2-3
clone_size: -
d_call: -
v_call: TRBV4-2

cdr3_nt: TGTGCCAGCAGCTTGGGACTAGCGGGGGCCGCGAACACCGGGGAGCTGTTTTTT
cdr3_aa: CASSLGLAGAANTGELFF
j_call: TRBJ2-2
clone_size: -
d_call: TRBD2
v_call: TRBV7-6

cdr3_nt: TGCAGTGCTAGGGGACTGCCCAACACCGGGGAGCTGTTTTTT
cdr3_aa: CSARGLPNTGELFF
j_call: TRBJ2-2
clone_size: few
d_call: -
v_call: TRBV20-1

cdr3_nt: TGTGCCAGCAGTGAACCCGGACAGAAAGAGACCCAGTACTTC
cdr3_aa: CASSEPGQKETQYF
j_call: TRBJ2-5
clone_size: once
d_call: -
v_call: TRBV25-1

cdr3_nt: TGCAGTGCTAGAGATTGGACTAGCGGCGCCACCGGGGAGCTGTTTTTT
cdr3_aa: CSARDWTSGATGELFF
j_call: TRBJ2-2
clone_size: -
d_call: TRBD2
v_call: TRBV20-1

cdr3_nt: TGCAGTGCTGCAGGGCCCAATAATGAAAAACTGTTTTTT
cdr3_aa: CSAAGPNNEKLFF
j_call: TRBJ1-4
clone_size: -
d_call: -
v_call: TRBV20-1

cdr3_nt: TGTGCCAGCAGCTTAGTCTGGAGTGAGCCCCAGCATTTT
cdr3_aa: CASSLVWSEPQHF
j_call: TRBJ1-5
clone_size: -
d_call: -
v_call: TRBV7-2

cdr3_nt: TGTGCCAGCAGTGTAGACTCTCAAGAGACCCAGTACTTC
cdr3_aa: CASSVDSQETQYF
j_call: TRBJ2-5
clone_size: once
d_call: -
v_call: TRBV2

cdr3_nt: TGTGCCAGCAGATCCCCCCCGGCCCCCCAGCATTTT
cdr3_aa: CASRSPPAPQHF
j_call: TRBJ1-5
clone_size: -
d_call: -
v_call: TRBV12-3/TRBV12-4